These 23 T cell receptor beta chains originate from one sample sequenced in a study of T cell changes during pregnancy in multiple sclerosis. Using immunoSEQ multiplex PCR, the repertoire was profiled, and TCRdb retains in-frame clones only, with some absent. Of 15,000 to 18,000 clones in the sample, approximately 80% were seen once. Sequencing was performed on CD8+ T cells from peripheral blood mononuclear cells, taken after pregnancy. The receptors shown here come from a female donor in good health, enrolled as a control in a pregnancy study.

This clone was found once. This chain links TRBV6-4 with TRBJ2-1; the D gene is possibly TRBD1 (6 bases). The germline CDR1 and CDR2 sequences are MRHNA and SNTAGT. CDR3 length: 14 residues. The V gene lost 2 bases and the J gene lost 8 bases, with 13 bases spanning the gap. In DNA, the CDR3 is TGTGCCAGCAGTGACGGTATAGGGGGTGATGAGCAGTTCTTC. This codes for CASSDGIGGDEQFF.

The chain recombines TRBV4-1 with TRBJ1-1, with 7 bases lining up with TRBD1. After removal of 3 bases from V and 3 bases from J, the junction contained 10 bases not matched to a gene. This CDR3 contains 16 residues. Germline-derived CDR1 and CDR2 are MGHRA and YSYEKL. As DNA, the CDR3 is TGCGCCAGCAGCCAGGGTAAAGGGGGCGTGGACACTGAAGCTTTCTTT. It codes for CASSQGKGGVDTEAFF.

The CDR3 loop reads CASRIMWGGKTEAFF. In nucleotides, the CDR3 is TGTGCCAGCAGGATTATGTGGGGGGGGAAAACTGAAGCTTTCTTT. The J gene is TRBJ1-1, the V gene TRBV28; possible D gene TRBD1, 5 bases. The V end was cut by 6 bases, the J end by 5 bases, with 19 bases between. Germline lookup yields CDR1 MDHEN and CDR2 SYDVKM. This CDR3 region has 15 residues.

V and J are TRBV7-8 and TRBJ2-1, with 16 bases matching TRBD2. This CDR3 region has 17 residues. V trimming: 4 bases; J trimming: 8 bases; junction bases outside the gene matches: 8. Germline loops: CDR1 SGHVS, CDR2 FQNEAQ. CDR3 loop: CASSSGLAGGIVDEQFF. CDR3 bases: TGTGCCAGCAGCTCGGGACTAGCGGGGGGGATAGTGGATGAGCAGTTCTTC.

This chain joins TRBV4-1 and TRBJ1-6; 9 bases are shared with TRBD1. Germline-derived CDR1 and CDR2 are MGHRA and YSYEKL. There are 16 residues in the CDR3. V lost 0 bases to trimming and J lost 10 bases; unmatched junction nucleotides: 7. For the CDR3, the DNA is TGCGCCAGCAGCCAAGAGGGGGGACAGGGTGGATCACCCCTCCACTTT. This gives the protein CASSQEGGQGGSPLHF.

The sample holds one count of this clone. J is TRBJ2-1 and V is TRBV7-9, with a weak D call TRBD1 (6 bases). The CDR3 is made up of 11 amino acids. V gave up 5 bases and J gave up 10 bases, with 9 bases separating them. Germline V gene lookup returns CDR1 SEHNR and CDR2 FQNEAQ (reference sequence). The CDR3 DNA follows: TGTGCCAGCAGCACACAGGGCGAGCAGTTCTTC. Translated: CASSTQGEQFF.

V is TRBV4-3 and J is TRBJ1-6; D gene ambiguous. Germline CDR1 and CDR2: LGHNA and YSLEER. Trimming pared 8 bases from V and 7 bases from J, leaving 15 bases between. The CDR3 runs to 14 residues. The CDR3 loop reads CASSSGGGNSPLHF. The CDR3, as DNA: TGCGCCAGCTCGTCAGGAGGAGGCAATTCACCCCTCCACTTT.

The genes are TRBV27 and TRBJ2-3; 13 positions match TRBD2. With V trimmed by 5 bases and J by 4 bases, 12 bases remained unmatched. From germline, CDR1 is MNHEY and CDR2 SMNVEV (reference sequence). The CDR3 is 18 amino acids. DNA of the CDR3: TGTGCCAGCAGTACGTCCTCACTAGCGGGAGGGAACCCAGATACGCAGTATTTT. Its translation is CASSTSSLAGGNPDTQYF.

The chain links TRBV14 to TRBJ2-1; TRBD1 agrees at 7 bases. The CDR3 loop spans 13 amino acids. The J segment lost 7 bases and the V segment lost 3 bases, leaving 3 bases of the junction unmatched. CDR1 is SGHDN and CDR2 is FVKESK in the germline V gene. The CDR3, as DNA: TGTGCCAGCAGCCACAACAGGGGAAATGAGCAGTTCTTC. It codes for CASSHNRGNEQFF.

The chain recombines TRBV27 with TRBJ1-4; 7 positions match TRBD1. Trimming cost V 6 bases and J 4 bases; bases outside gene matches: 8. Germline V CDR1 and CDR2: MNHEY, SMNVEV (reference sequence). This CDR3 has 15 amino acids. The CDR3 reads CASRASGQNNEKLFF. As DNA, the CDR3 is TGTGCCAGCAGGGCCTCGGGACAGAATAATGAAAAACTGTTTTTT.

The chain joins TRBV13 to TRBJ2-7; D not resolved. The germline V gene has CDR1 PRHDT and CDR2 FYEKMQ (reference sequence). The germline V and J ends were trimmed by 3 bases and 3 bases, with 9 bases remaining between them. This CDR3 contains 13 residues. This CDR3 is CASSFGVRYEQYF. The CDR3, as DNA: TGTGCCAGCAGCTTCGGTGTTCGCTACGAGCAGTACTTC.

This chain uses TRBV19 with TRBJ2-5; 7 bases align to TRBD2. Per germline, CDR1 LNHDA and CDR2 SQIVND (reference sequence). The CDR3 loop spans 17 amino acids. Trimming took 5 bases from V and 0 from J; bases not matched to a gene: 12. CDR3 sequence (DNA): TGTGCCAGTAGTCCGGGACTACCCGATGAGTACCAAGAGACCCAGTACTTC. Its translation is CASSPGLPDEYQETQYF.

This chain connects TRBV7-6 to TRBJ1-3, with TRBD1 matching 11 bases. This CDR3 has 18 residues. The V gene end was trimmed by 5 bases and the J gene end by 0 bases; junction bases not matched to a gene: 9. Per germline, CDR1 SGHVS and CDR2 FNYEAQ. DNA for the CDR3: TGTGCCAGCAGCCCGCGGGACAGGGGGTTCCTCTCTGGAAACACCATATATTTT. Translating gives CASSPRDRGFLSGNTIYF.

In nucleotides, the CDR3 is TGTGCCAGCAGCTCCTATAATCAGCAGTACTTC. Its protein is CASSSYNQQYF. The V gene is TRBV27, the J gene TRBJ2-7, with D unresolved. V lost 6 bases and J lost 8, with 11 bases in between. Germline assignment: CDR1 MNHEY and CDR2 SMNVEV (reference sequence). The CDR3 is 11 residues long.

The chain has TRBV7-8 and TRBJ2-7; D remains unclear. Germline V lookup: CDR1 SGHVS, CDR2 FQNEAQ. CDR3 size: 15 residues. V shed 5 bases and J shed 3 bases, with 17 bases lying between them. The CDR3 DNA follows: TGTGCCAGCAGCCAGCGCTCCTCAAGCAGCTACGAGCAGTACTTC. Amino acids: CASSQRSSSSYEQYF.

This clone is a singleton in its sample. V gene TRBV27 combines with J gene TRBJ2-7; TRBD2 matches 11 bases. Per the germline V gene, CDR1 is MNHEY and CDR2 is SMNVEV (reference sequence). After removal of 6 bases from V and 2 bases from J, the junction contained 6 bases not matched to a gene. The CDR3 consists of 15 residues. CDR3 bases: TGTGCCAGCAGACTGACTAGCGGGACGACCTACGAGCAGTACTTC. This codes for CASRLTSGTTYEQYF.

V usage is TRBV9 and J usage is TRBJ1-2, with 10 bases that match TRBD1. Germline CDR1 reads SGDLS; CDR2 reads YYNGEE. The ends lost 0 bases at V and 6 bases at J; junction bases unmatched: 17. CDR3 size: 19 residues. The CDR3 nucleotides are TGTGCCAGCAGCGTAGCTACAGGGGAGCGGGACAGGGGATTTCATGGCTACACCTTC. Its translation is CASSVATGERDRGFHGYTF. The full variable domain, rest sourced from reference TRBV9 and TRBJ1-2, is DSGVTQTPKHLITATGQRVTLRCSPRSGDLSVYWYQQSLDQGLQFLIQYYNGEERAKGNILERFSAQQFPDLHSELNLSSLELGDSALYFCASSVATGERDRGFHGYTFGSGTRLTVV.

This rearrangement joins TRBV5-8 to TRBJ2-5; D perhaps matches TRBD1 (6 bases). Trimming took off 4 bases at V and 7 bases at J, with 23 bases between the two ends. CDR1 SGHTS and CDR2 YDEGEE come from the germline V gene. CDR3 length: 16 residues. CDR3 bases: TGTGCCAGCAGCCCAACCCACAGGGACCCTGCAGGGACCCAGTACTTC. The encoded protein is CASSPTHRDPAGTQYF.

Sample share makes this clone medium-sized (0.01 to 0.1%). Written as DNA, the CDR3 is TGTGCCAGCAGTGAGAGGGTACGAACTGAAGCTTTCTTT. This translates into CASSERVRTEAFF. This rearrangement joins TRBV6-1 to TRBJ1-1; D gene unclear. The CDR3 extends over 13 amino acids. Germline V gene sequence: CDR1 MNHNS, CDR2 SASEGT. The V gene lost 3 bases and the J gene lost 5 bases, with 10 bases spanning the gap.

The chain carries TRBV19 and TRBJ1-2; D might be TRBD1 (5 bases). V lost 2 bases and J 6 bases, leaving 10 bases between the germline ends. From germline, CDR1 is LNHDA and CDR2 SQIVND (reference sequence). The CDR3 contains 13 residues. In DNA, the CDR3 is TGTGCCAGTAGTATATTAGGGGCGGATGGCTACACCTTC. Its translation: CASSILGADGYTF. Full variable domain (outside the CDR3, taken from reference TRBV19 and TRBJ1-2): DGGITQSPKYLFRKEGQNVTLSCEQNLNHDAMYWYRQDPGQGLRLIYYSQIVNDFQKGDIAEGYSVSREKKESFPLTVTSAQKNPTAFYLCASSILGADGYTFGSGTRLTVV.

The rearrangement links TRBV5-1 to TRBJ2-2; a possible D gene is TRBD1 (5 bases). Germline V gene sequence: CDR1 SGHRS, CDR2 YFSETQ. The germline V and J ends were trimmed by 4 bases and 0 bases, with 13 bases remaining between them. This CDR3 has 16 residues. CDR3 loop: CASSTSQDPNTGELFF. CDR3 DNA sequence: TGCGCCAGCAGCACTTCACAGGATCCGAACACCGGGGAGCTGTTTTTT.

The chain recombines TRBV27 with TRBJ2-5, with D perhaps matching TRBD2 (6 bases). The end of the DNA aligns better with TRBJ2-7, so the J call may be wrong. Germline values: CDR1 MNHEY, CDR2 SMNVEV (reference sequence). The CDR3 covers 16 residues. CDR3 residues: CASSLSEGMGSYEQYF. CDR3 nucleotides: TGTGCCAGCAGTTTATCGGAGGGAATGGGCTCCTACGAGCAGTACTTC.

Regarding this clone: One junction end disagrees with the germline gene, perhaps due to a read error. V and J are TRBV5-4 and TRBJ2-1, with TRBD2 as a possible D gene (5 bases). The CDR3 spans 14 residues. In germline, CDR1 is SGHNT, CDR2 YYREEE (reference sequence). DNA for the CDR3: TGCGCCAGCAGCCCCCAGACCGGGGATAATGAGCAGTTCTTC. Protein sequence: CASSPQTGDNEQFF.